These 32 T cell receptor beta chains share one sample of origin, sequenced in a study of T cell repertoires in cytomegalovirus infection. MiXCR, applied by TCRdb to the reads, yields one record per CDR3 protein. The repertoire holds about 890,000 distinct CDR3 sequences, with less than 40% as singletons. Antigens for these TCRs are unknown. Sequences were derived from cultured CD8+ T cells from PBMCs, sampled from culture after CMV antigen stimulation. All receptors derive from a human donor in good health (CMV status not recorded). Some clones in this sample may be carry-over from other donors' samples.

This clonotype was counted ten times or more. The V call is TRBV7-2, the J call TRBJ2-3, with D uncertain. With 6 bases removed from V and 0 bases from J, the gap between germline ends came to 13 bases. CDR1 SGHTA and CDR2 FQGNSA come from the germline V gene. The CDR3 is made up of 15 amino acids. Here the CDR3 reads CASRAGVTSTDTQYF. The CDR3 bases are TGTGCCAGCAGGGCCGGTGTGACTAGCACAGATACGCAGTATTTT.

Remarks on this clonotype: A much larger clone lies one base from this, so it may be a read error. The genes are TRBV7-3 and TRBJ2-7; 10 bases are shared with TRBD1. This CDR3 has 14 amino acids. The V segment lost 6 bases and the J segment 5 bases; nucleotides outside the gene matches: 7. Germline-derived CDR1 and CDR2 are SGHTA and FQGTGA. CDR3 coding DNA: TGTGCCAGCAGGTTGGGACAGGGGTACGACGAGCAGTACTTC. Its translation is CASRLGQGYDEQYF.

This clonotype was recorded a few times. This chain joins TRBV2 and TRBJ2-3; 10 nucleotides align to TRBD2. V lost 1 base, J lost 3 bases, and 1 base stayed unmatched. The CDR3 runs to 15 residues. Germline values: CDR1 SNHLY, CDR2 FYNNEI. The CDR3 loop reads CASSEGTSGTDTQYF. The CDR3, as DNA: TGTGCCAGCAGTGAAGGGACTAGCGGTACAGATACGCAGTATTTT.

The CDR3 region is CSVGTGGPYNEQFF. CDR3 DNA: TGCAGCGTGGGGACAGGGGGCCCTTACAATGAGCAGTTCTTC. This sequence joins TRBV29-1 and TRBJ2-1; 12 positions agree with TRBD1. Trimming cost V 6 bases and J 4 bases; bases outside gene matches: 4. CDR3 length: 14 amino acids. Germline V gene lookup returns CDR1 SQVTM and CDR2 ANQGSEA.

The chain recombines TRBV13 with TRBJ1-6; D unclear. Germline CDR1 PRHDT, CDR2 FYEKMQ (reference sequence). The CDR3 length is 16 residues. Trimming removed 0 bases from V and 2 bases from J, with 8 bases in between. CDR3: CASSLGESTYNSPLHF. CDR3 bases: TGTGCCAGCAGCTTAGGGGAGTCCACCTATAATTCACCCCTCCACTTT. The variable domain in full, with the rest retrieved from reference TRBV13 and TRBJ1-6, is AAGVIQSPRHLIKEKRETATLKCYPIPRHDTVYWYQQGPGQDPQFLISFYEKMQSDKGSIPDRFSAQQFSDYHSELNMSSLELGDSALYFCASSLGESTYNSPLHFGNGTRLTVT.

The sample holds many counts of this clonotype. V usage is TRBV7-8 and J usage is TRBJ2-1; D not certain. V was shortened by 6 bases and J by 11 bases, with 11 bases between the two germline ends. The V gene's germline CDR1 is SGHVS and CDR2 FQNEAQ. This CDR3 contains 11 residues. CDR3 residues: CASRDATKQFF. The CDR3 nucleotides are TGTGCCAGCAGAGATGCCACTAAGCAGTTCTTC.

The V call is TRBV3-1, the J call TRBJ1-5; no definite D call. This CDR3 has 14 residues. V gave up 3 bases and J gave up 7 bases, with 13 bases separating them. Per the germline V gene, CDR1 is LGHDT and CDR2 is YNNKEL (reference sequence). The CDR3 protein is CASSHRMGVQPQHF. The DNA of the CDR3 is TGTGCCAGCAGCCATAGGATGGGCGTGCAGCCCCAGCATTTT.

The chain couples TRBV4-1 to TRBJ1-5; tentative D call: TRBD1 (5 bases). V was clipped by 0 bases and J by 5 bases, with 11 bases between them. The V gene's germline CDR1 is MGHRA and CDR2 YSYEKL. This CDR3 is 15 amino acids long. The CDR3, as DNA: TGCGCCAGCAGCCAAGATATGGGGGGGGATCAGCCCCAGCATTTT. It encodes CASSQDMGGDQPQHF.

The J gene is TRBJ2-1, the V gene TRBV6-2 or TRBV6-3; 12 bases match TRBD2. This CDR3 region has 13 residues. Losses at the gene ends were 9 bases for V and 6 bases for J; bases not matched to a gene: 3. Germline V gene lookup returns CDR1 MNHEY and CDR2 SVGEGT. CDR3 sequence reads: CASLAGGVNEQFF. DNA of the CDR3: TGTGCCAGTCTAGCGGGGGGGGTCAATGAGCAGTTCTTC.

This clonotype was seen more than once but under ten times. The V gene is TRBV6-5, the J gene TRBJ2-2; D might be TRBD1 or TRBD2, each matching 5 bases. The CDR3 has 13 residues. The V gene's germline CDR1 is MNHEY and CDR2 SVGAGI. Trimming removed 4 bases at V and 4 bases at J, with 7 bases between. CDR3 protein: CASSWGSTGELFF. In nucleotides, the CDR3 is TGTGCCAGCAGTTGGGGGTCCACCGGGGAGCTGTTTTTT.

This clonotype was recorded a few times. The chain carries TRBV19 and TRBJ1-5, with TRBD1 as a possible D gene (6 bases). Germline lookup yields CDR1 LNHDA and CDR2 SQIVND (reference sequence). The length of the CDR3 is 16 residues. Trimming shortened V by 6 bases and J by 4 bases, and 19 bases separated the two germline ends. CDR3 DNA sequence: TGTGCCAGTAGAGCCGACCGGTGGGGGCTAAATCAGCCCCAGCATTTT. Translation gives CASRADRWGLNQPQHF.

This chain links TRBV9 with TRBJ2-3; no definite D call. Between the trimmed V and J ends, which lost 3 bases and 2 bases, there was a span of 16 bases. The CDR3 extends over 16 amino acids. Germline-derived CDR1 and CDR2 are SGDLS and YYNGEE. The CDR3 DNA reads as TGTGCCAGCAGCGCCAATCGGGTCCTCAACACAGATACGCAGTATTTT. This codes for CASSANRVLNTDTQYF.

This clonotype occurred a few times. The gene calls are TRBV27 and TRBJ1-6; D gene unclear. CDR1 and CDR2 (germline): MNHEY, SMNVEV (reference sequence). The CDR3 is made up of 13 amino acids. Deletions cut 9 bases from V and 11 bases from J, with 17 bases between. The CDR3 region is CASYMGNWAPLHF. In DNA, the CDR3 is TGTGCCAGTTATATGGGAAATTGGGCACCCCTCCACTTT.

The genes are TRBV14 and TRBJ2-3; D not certain. This CDR3 comprises 15 residues. V was cut by 5 bases and J by 0 bases, with 12 bases left in between. The germline gives CDR1 SGHDN, CDR2 FVKESK. CDR3 coding DNA: TGTGCCAGCAGCAAGGGAAGTAGGAGCACAGATACGCAGTATTTT. Its protein product is CASSKGSRSTDTQYF.

This clonotype came up many times. The rearrangement uses TRBV6-2 or TRBV6-3 and TRBJ2-3; 7 bases match TRBD2. This CDR3 spans 13 amino acids. Germline lookup yields CDR1 MNHEY and CDR2 SVGEGT. The ends lost 7 bases at V and 3 bases at J; junction bases unmatched: 4. This CDR3 is CASTSGFTDTQYF. The CDR3 DNA reads TGTGCCAGCACTAGCGGATTTACAGATACGCAGTATTTT.

In its sample, this clonotype was seen a few times. This chain connects TRBV6-5 to TRBJ2-3; no clear D. The CDR3 is made up of 16 amino acids. CDR1 and CDR2 from the germline V gene are MNHEY and SVGAGI. V was trimmed by 0 bases and J by 1 base, leaving 11 bases between them. In nucleotides, the CDR3 is TGTGCCAGCAGTTACTCAAACGTTTTCGGCACAGATACGCAGTATTTT. It translates to CASSYSNVFGTDTQYF.

J is TRBJ2-3 and V is TRBV6-2 or TRBV6-3, with 12 positions matching TRBD2. The germline gives CDR1 MNHEY, CDR2 SVGEGT. After removal of 2 bases from V and 3 bases from J, the junction contained 9 bases not matched to a gene. The CDR3 runs 18 residues. The CDR3 DNA reads as TGTGCCAGCAGTTACAATTCCAGGACTAGCGGGGAGACAGATACGCAGTATTTT. This translates into CASSYNSRTSGETDTQYF.

The chain is built from TRBV4-1 and TRBJ2-3; TRBD2 agrees at 9 bases. The J segment lost 4 bases and the V segment lost 5 bases, leaving 4 bases of the junction unmatched. The germline V gene has CDR1 MGHRA and CDR2 YSYEKL. There are 14 residues in the CDR3. The CDR3 region has the DNA TGCGCCAGCAGCGTTGCGGGGGGGTCAGATACGCAGTATTTT. Amino acid sequence: CASSVAGGSDTQYF.

The genes are TRBV29-1 and TRBJ1-2, with 7 positions matching TRBD1. This CDR3 region has 13 residues. CDR1 is SQVTM, CDR2 ANQGSEA, per germline. The V gene end was trimmed by 6 bases and the J gene end by 2 bases; junction bases not matched to a gene: 6. CDR3 region: CSVWDSWNYGYTF. Here the CDR3 DNA reads TGCAGCGTGTGGGACAGTTGGAACTATGGCTACACCTTC.

The chain links TRBV11-2 to TRBJ1-1, with TRBD1 identical over 9 bases. The J segment lost 4 bases and the V segment lost 3 bases, leaving 9 bases of the junction unmatched. CDR3 length: 16 residues. Germline V gene sequence: CDR1 SGHAT, CDR2 FQNNGV. Here the CDR3 reads CASSFWVRQGGTEAFF. CDR3 in DNA: TGTGCCAGCAGCTTTTGGGTTAGACAGGGGGGCACTGAAGCTTTCTTT. Using reference TRBV11-2 and TRBJ1-1 for the parts outside the CDR3, the full variable domain is EAGVAQSPRYKIIEKRQSVAFWCNPISGHATLYWYQQILGQGPKLLIQFQNNGVVDDSQLPKDRFSAERLKGVDSTLKIQPAKLEDSAVYLCASSFWVRQGGTEAFFGQGTRLTVV.

The V call is TRBV7-2, the J call TRBJ2-5, with D possibly matching TRBD1 (5 bases). CDR3 length: 15 amino acids. Germline V lookup: CDR1 SGHTA, CDR2 FQGNSA. V lost 3 bases and J lost 0, with 11 bases in between. DNA for the CDR3: TGTGCCAGCAGCTTGGTGGGGCCGTACCAAGAGACCCAGTACTTC. This encodes CASSLVGPYQETQYF.

In its sample, this clonotype was seen many times. This sequence joins TRBV7-3 and TRBJ2-3; D is possibly TRBD1 (6 bases). With 5 bases removed from V and 4 bases from J, the gap between germline ends came to 22 bases. The CDR3 sequence is 17 residues long. Germline V gene lookup returns CDR1 SGHTA and CDR2 FQGTGA. The CDR3 coding sequence is TGTGCCAGCAGCCCGAAACAGGGTCTTGCCAACGCAGATACGCAGTATTTT. As protein: CASSPKQGLANADTQYF.

This clonotype has only one observation. This chain joins TRBV9 and TRBJ2-1; D is uncertain. The germline V gene has CDR1 SGDLS and CDR2 YYNGEE. This CDR3 is 15 amino acids long. The germline V and J ends were trimmed by 3 bases and 4 bases, with 14 bases remaining between them. The CDR3 loop reads CASSGRAAPYNEQFF. The CDR3 bases are TGTGCCAGCAGCGGCCGGGCAGCACCTTACAATGAGCAGTTCTTC.

This clonotype has a handful of counts. The CDR3 DNA reads as TGTGCCAGCAGCCCTAAGTTTCCTAGCGGACTCACCGGGGAGCTGTTTTTT. Its protein is CASSPKFPSGLTGELFF. The chain uses TRBV12-3 or TRBV12-4 and TRBJ2-2; 7 nucleotides match TRBD2. The CDR3 contains 17 residues. V trimming: 6 bases; J trimming: 4 bases; junction bases outside the gene matches: 14.

The chain couples TRBV7-9 to TRBJ1-4; TRBD1 matches at 7 bases. Trimming took 5 bases from V and 5 from J; bases not matched to a gene: 11. The CDR3 is made up of 16 amino acids. The germline V gene encodes CDR1 SEHNR and CDR2 FQNEAQ (reference sequence). The CDR3 DNA reads TGTGCCAGCAGCCCCCGACAGGGTCCAAACAATGAAAAACTGTTTTTT. This codes for CASSPRQGPNNEKLFF.

This sequence joins TRBV2 and TRBJ1-5, with D perhaps TRBD1 (5 bases). The length of the CDR3 is 14 residues. V was clipped by 4 bases and J by 8 bases, with 15 bases between them. In germline, CDR1 is SNHLY, CDR2 FYNNEI. The CDR3: CASSVYGGEEPQHF. CDR3 in DNA: TGTGCCAGCAGTGTATATGGAGGGGAGGAGCCCCAGCATTTT.

This clonotype was detected a few times. The chain recombines TRBV27 with TRBJ1-5; TRBD1 matches 10 bases. From germline, CDR1 is MNHEY and CDR2 SMNVEV (reference sequence). The CDR3 runs to 14 residues. The V segment lost 6 bases and the J segment 9 bases; nucleotides outside the gene matches: 8. CDR3 sequence (DNA): TGTGCCAGCAGCCTTGGGACAGGGGAAGGGCCCCAGCATTTT. Translating it yields CASSLGTGEGPQHF.

The gene calls are TRBV6-6 and TRBJ2-7, with 8 bases lining up with TRBD2. The V and J ends lost 4 bases and 7 bases, in that order; junction bases with no gene match: 9. The V gene's germline CDR1 is MNHNY and CDR2 SVGAGI (reference sequence). CDR3 length: 14 amino acids. DNA for the CDR3: TGTGCCAGCAGTTCGGGGGGGGGTAGTTGGGAGCAGTACGTC. The encoded protein is CASSSGGGSWEQYV.

This clonotype was counted a single time. A read error may be the cause here, since a much bigger clone is one base away. This likely comes from a read error, as the CDR3 has no conserved phenylalanine or tryptophan at its end. The rearrangement joins TRBV13 to TRBJ1-5; 8 bases align to TRBD1. Germline loops: CDR1 PRHDT, CDR2 FYEKMQ (reference sequence). Unmatched junction bases numbered 5, after V lost 1 base and J lost 3 bases. This CDR3 has 16 residues. The CDR3: CASSLASTGANQPQHS. CDR3 bases: TGTGCCAGCAGCTTAGCATCGACAGGGGCCAATCAGCCCCAGCATTCT.

The chain has TRBV7-9 and TRBJ2-2; D not resolved. The CDR3 extends over 17 amino acids. The V gene lost 4 bases and the J gene lost 7 bases, with 22 bases spanning the gap. The germline V gene encodes CDR1 SEHNR and CDR2 FQNEAQ (reference sequence). The CDR3 region is CASSSDETSNGLGELFF. CDR3 sequence (DNA): TGTGCCAGCAGCTCCGATGAGACCTCGAATGGGCTCGGGGAGCTGTTTTTT. The full variable domain, its missing parts supplied by reference TRBV7-9 and TRBJ2-2, is DTGVSQNPRHKITKRGQNVTFRCDPISEHNRLYWYRQTLGQGPEFLTYFQNEAQLEKSRLLSDRFSAERPKGSFSTLEIQRTEQGDSAMYLCASSSDETSNGLGELFFGEGSRLTVL.

The chain has TRBV24-1 and TRBJ2-1; 8 bases agree with TRBD1. J gave up 4 bases and V 5 bases, and 6 bases lay outside the gene matches. Per the germline V gene, CDR1 is KGHDR and CDR2 is SFDVKD. CDR3 length: 15 residues. The DNA for the CDR3 is TGTGCCACCAGTGCTCCTGGGACAGGTTACAATGAGCAGTTCTTC. This codes for CATSAPGTGYNEQFF.

The rearrangement uses TRBV5-5 and TRBJ1-2; TRBD1 is a possible D gene (5 bases). This CDR3 contains 13 residues. The germline V gene encodes CDR1 SGHKS and CDR2 YYEKEE (reference sequence). The V gene lost 4 bases and the J gene lost 8 bases, with 15 bases spanning the gap. For the CDR3, the DNA is TGTGCCAGCAGCCCCGGGACGACCGACGGCTACACCTTC. It codes for CASSPGTTDGYTF.